A selection of T cell receptor beta chains follows, all from one sample in a study of T cells after somatic rescue of genetic block. Generated by immunoSEQ multiplex PCR, the TCRdb table keeps only in-frame clones and is missing some. The sample includes 60,000 to 90,000 clones, approximately 91% of them seen just once. The sample comprised peripheral blood mononuclear cells (PBMCs). The receptors were gathered from a man aged 25-40 years. The CDR3 runs from the conserved cysteine through the conserved F or W. The D gene is left open where the match is weak. Clone size is not always given. Where it is, it says once, few, many or a class for expanded clones.

CDR3nt	CDR3aa	v_gene	j_gene	d_gene	abundance
TGTGCCAGCAACCAAAGCAGGGGTAACGGGCAGCCCCAGCATTTT	CASNQSRGNGQPQHF	TRBV6-1	TRBJ1-5	-	-
TGTGCCAGCAGTGAATGGGTTGAAAGTGCAGATACGCAGTATTTT	CASSEWVESADTQYF	TRBV6-1	TRBJ2-3	-	-
TGTGCCAGCAGTTACTTGCCGGGAGCAACCTACGAGCAGTACTTC	CASSYLPGATYEQYF	TRBV6-5	TRBJ2-7	-	-
TGTGCCAGCAGCTCATTGACAGGGGCCGCCCACGAGCAGTACTTC	CASSSLTGAAHEQYF	TRBV11-2	TRBJ2-7	TRBD1	-
TGTGCCAGCAGTCCTAATCGGGACAGGGAGCAGCCCCAGCATTTT	CASSPNRDREQPQHF	TRBV6-5	TRBJ1-5	TRBD1	-
TGTGCCAGCAGCCCGAAACTCACCGGGACGTCGAACTATGGCTACACCTTC	CASSPKLTGTSNYGYTF	TRBV7-9	TRBJ1-2	-	-
TGTGCCAGCTCACTTTCAGGGGAAACCGGGGAGCTGTTTTTT	CASSLSGETGELFF	TRBV18	TRBJ2-2	-	-
TGCGCCAGCAGAGGGACTAACCAAGAGACCCAGTACTTC	CASRGTNQETQYF	TRBV5-1	TRBJ2-5	TRBD2	-
TGTGCCAGCAGCTTAGGGGCGGGAGAGACCCAGTACTTC	CASSLGAGETQYF	TRBV11-3	TRBJ2-5	-	-
TGTGCCAGTAGTATTTTGACAGGATGGGACCAAGAGACCCAGTACTTC	CASSILTGWDQETQYF	TRBV19	TRBJ2-5	-	-
TGTGCCAGCTCACCGTCAGGGCTCGCTGAAGCTTTCTTT	CASSPSGLAEAFF	TRBV18	TRBJ1-1	-	once
TGTGCCAGCAGCTGGGGCCTCAGTAACACCGGGGAGCTGTTTTTT	CASSWGLSNTGELFF	TRBV27	TRBJ2-2	-	once
TGTGCCATCAGTGAAGGGGTGAACACCGGGGAGCTGTTTTTT	CAISEGVNTGELFF	TRBV10-3	TRBJ2-2	-	-
TGCGCCAGCAGCCTAGGGACAGGGCGCGATACGCAGTATTTT	CASSLGTGRDTQYF	TRBV5-1	TRBJ2-3	TRBD1	-
TGCGCCAGCAGCCAAGCGGGGATGAACACTGAAGCTTTCTTT	CASSQAGMNTEAFF	TRBV4-1	TRBJ1-1	-	few
TGCGCCAGCAGTTTCGGTGGGGCAGGATATAATTCACCCCTCCACTTT	CASSFGGAGYNSPLHF	TRBV5-1	TRBJ1-6	-	-
TGTGCCAGCAGCTCAAGTAATTCACCCCTCCACTTT	CASSSSNSPLHF	TRBV28	TRBJ1-6	-	-
TGTGCCAGCAGCCCGTACGGCCGCGCCTACAATGAGCAGTTCTTC	CASSPYGRAYNEQFF	TRBV13	TRBJ2-1	-	-
TGTGCCAGCAGGAGCGGGGAAACCGGGGAGCTGTTTTTT	CASRSGETGELFF	TRBV2	TRBJ2-2	TRBD2	-
TGTGCCAGTCCTGGAGGGGGGAGCACTGAAGCTTTCTTT	CASPGGGSTEAFF	TRBV19	TRBJ1-1	-	-
TGTGCCAGTAGTATGGGGGGGAACACTGAAGCTTTCTTT	CASSMGGNTEAFF	TRBV19	TRBJ1-1	-	-
TGTGCCAGCAGTTTATCGAGGGACAGAACGTACGAGCAGTACTTC	CASSLSRDRTYEQYF	TRBV27	TRBJ2-7	TRBD1	-
TGTGCCAGCAGTTTATCCGGGGCCAACGTCCTGACTTTC	CASSLSGANVLTF	TRBV28	TRBJ2-6	-	-
TGCGCCAGCAGCTTCGGGACAGGGAGCTCCTACGAGCAGTACTTC	CASSFGTGSSYEQYF	TRBV5-1	TRBJ2-7	TRBD1	-
TGTGCCACCGCCCCGGGGGCCAGCGGGACAGCTCCGCAGTATTTT	CATAPGASGTAPQYF	TRBV6-1	TRBJ2-3	-	-
TGTGCCAGCAGCGATCTCAGGTCCACTGAAGCTTTCTTT	CASSDLRSTEAFF	TRBV9	TRBJ1-1	-	-
TGCGCCAGCAGCCAAGAACGACTAGCGGGGAGCTACGAGCAGTACTTC	CASSQERLAGSYEQYF	TRBV4-1	TRBJ2-7	TRBD2	-
TGTGCCAGCAGCTCGCCCGGACAGGAAAAACTGTTTTTT	CASSSPGQEKLFF	TRBV7-9	TRBJ1-4	-	-